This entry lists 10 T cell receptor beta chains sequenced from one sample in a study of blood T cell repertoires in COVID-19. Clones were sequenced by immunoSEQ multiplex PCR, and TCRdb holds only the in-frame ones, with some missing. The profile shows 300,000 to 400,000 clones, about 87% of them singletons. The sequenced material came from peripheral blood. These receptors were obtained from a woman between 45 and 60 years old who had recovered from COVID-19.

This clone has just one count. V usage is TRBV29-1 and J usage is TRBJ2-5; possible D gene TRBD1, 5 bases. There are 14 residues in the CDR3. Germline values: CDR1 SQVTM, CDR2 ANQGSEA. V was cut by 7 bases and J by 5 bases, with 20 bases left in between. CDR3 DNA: TGCAGCGCACGAAAGAGCGCAGGGTTCGAGACCCAGTACTTC. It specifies CSARKSAGFETQYF.

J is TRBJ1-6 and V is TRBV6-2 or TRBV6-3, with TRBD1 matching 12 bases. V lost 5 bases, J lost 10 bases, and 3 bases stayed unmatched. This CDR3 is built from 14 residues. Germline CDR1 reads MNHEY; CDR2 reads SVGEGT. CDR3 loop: CASSRDRGQSPLHF. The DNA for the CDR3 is TGTGCCAGCAGTCGGGACAGGGGGCAATCACCCCTCCACTTT.

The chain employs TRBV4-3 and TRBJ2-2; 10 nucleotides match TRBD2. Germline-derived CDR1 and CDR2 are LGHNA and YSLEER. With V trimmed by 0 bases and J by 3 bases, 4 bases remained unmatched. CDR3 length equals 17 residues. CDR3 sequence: CASSQEALAGDTGELFF. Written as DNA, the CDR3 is TGCGCCAGCAGCCAAGAGGCTCTAGCGGGGGACACCGGGGAGCTGTTTTTT.

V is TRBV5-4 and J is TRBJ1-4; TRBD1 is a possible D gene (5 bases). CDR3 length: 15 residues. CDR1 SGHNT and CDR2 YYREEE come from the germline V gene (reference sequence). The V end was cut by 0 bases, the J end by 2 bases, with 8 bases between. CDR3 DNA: TGTGCCAGCAGCTTGGCGGGGACTACTAATGAAAAACTGTTTTTT. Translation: CASSLAGTTNEKLFF.

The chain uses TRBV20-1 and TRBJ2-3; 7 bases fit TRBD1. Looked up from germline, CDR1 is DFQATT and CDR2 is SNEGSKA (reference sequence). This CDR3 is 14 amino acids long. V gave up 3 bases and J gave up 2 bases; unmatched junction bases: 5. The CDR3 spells CSASLQGNTDTQYF. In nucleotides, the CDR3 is TGCAGTGCTAGTTTACAGGGGAACACAGATACGCAGTATTTT.

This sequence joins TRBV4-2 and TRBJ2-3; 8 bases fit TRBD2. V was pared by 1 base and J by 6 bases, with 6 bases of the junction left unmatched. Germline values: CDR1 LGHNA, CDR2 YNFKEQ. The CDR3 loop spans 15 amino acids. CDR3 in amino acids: CASSQVGGGRDTQYF. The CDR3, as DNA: TGTGCCAGCAGCCAAGTCGGCGGGGGGCGCGATACGCAGTATTTT.

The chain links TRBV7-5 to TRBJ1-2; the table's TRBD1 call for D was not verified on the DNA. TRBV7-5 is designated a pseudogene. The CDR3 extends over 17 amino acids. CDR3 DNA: TGTGCCAGAAGCACAGGGGGGTTTGCAGAGAATAACTATGGCTACACCTTC. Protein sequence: CARSTGGFAENNYGYTF.

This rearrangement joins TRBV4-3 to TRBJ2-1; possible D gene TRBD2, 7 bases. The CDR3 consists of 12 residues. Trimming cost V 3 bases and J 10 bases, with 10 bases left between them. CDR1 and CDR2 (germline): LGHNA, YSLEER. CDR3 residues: CASSHRGAEQFF. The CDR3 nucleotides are TGCGCCAGCAGCCATCGGGGGGCAGAGCAGTTCTTC.

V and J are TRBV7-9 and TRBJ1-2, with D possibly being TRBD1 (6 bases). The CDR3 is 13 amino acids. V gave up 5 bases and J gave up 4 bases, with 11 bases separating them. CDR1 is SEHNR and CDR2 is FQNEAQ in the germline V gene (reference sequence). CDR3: CASSVGTLYGYTF. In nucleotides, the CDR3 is TGTGCCAGCAGCGTCGGGACACTCTATGGCTACACCTTC. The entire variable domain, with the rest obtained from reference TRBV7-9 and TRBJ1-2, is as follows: DTGVSQNPRHKITKRGQNVTFRCDPISEHNRLYWYRQTLGQGPEFLTYFQNEAQLEKSRLLSDRFSAERPKGSFSTLEIQRTEQGDSAMYLCASSVGTLYGYTFGSGTRLTVV.

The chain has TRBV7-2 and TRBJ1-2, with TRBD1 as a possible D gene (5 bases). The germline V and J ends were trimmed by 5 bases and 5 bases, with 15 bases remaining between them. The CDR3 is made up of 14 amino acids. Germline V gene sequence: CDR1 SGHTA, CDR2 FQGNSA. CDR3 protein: CASSQTQGNYGYTF. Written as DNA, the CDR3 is TGTGCCAGCAGCCAGACTCAGGGAAATTATGGCTACACCTTC. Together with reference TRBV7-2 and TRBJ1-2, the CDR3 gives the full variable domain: GAGVSQSPSNKVTEKGKDVELRCDPISGHTALYWYRQSLGQGLEFLIYFQGNSAPDKSGLPSDRFSAERTGGSVSTLTIQRTQQEDSAVYLCASSQTQGNYGYTFGSGTRLTVV.